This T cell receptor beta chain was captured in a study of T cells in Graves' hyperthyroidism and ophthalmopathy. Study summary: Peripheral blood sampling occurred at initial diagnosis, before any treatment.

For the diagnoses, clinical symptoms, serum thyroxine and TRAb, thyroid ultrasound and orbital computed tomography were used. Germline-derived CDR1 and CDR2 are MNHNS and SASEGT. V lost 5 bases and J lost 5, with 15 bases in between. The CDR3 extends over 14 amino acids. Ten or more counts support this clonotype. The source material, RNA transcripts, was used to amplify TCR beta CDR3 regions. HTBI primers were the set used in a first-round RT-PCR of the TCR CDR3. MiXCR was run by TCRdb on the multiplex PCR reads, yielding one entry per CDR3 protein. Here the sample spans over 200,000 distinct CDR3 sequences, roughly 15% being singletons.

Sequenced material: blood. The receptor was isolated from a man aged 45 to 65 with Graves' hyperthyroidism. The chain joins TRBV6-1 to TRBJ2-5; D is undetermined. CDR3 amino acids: CASSSRAPGETQYF. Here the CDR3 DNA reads TGTGCCAGCAGTTCCCGGGCTCCTGGGGAGACCCAGTACTTC.